The next 5 T cell receptor beta chains were all read from a single sample in a study of sequential checkpoint blockade in melanoma. The treatment was: randomized to nivolumab then ipilimumab (arm A) or the reverse (arm B). TCRdb keeps only in-frame clones here, not all; method: immunoSEQ multiplex PCR. The table lists around 34,000 clones, roughly 85% of them singletons, with 18% in the top ten. The sample consisted of CD8+ T cells sorted from blood (inferred from file names), taken from a patient given nivolumab and ipilimumab in sequence. These receptors were taken from a human donor with melanoma.

This clone was observed once. This sequence joins TRBV10-1 and TRBJ2-7, with D unclear. The germline V and J ends were trimmed by 6 bases and 5 bases, with 14 bases remaining between them. This CDR3 has 13 amino acids. Germline CDR1 WNHNN, CDR2 SYGVQD (reference sequence). In DNA, the CDR3 is TGCGCCAGCAGCGCTTTTGGTCGGGACGAGCAGTACTTC. Its protein product is CASSAFGRDEQYF.

This chain links TRBV6-1 with TRBJ2-5; D not certain. The CDR3 consists of 12 residues. Germline CDR1 reads MNHNS; CDR2 reads SASEGT. The V and J ends lost 6 bases and 2 bases respectively, with 7 bases between them. CDR3 sequence (DNA): TGTGCCAGCAGAGAACTACAAGAGACCCAGTACTTC. Translated: CASRELQETQYF.

This clone showed up just once. V is TRBV6-1 and J is TRBJ2-2; D is possibly TRBD1 (6 bases). The CDR3 has 14 residues. CDR1 is MNHNS, CDR2 SASEGT, per germline. Trimming stripped 5 bases from V and 5 bases from J, with 12 bases between. The CDR3: CASSPLQGTGELFF. CDR3 DNA sequence: TGTGCCAGCAGTCCATTACAGGGAACCGGGGAGCTGTTTTTT.

This rearrangement joins TRBV29-1 to TRBJ2-1; no clear D. The CDR3 length is 10 residues. The V and J ends lost 4 bases and 7 bases respectively, with 5 bases between them. The germline V gene has CDR1 SQVTM and CDR2 ANQGSEA. CDR3 residues: CSVVGNEQFF. The DNA of the CDR3 is TGCAGCGTTGTCGGGAATGAGCAGTTCTTC.

The J gene is TRBJ1-2, the V gene TRBV25-1; D is uncertain. This CDR3 is 11 amino acids long. CDR1 and CDR2 (germline): MGHDK, SYGVNS. V lost 3 bases, J lost 3 bases, and 2 bases lay in between. This chain's CDR3 is CASSDYYGYTF. The CDR3 bases are TGTGCCAGCAGTGACTACTATGGCTACACCTTC.